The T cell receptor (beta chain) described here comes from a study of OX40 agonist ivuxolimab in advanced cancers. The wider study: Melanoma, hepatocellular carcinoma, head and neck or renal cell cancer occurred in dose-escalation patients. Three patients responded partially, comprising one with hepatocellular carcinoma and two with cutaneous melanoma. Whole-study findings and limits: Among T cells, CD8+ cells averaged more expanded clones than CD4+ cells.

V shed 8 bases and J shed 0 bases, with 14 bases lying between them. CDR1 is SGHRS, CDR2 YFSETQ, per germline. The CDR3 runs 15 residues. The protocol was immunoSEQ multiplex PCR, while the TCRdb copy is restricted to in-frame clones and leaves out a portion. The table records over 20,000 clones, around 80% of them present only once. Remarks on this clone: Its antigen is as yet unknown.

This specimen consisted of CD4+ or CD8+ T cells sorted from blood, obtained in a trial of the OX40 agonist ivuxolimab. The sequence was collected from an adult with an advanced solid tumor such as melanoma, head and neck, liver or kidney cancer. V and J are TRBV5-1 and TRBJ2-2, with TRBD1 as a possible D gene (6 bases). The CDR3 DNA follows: TGCGCCAGTTTCCGGGACAACTCGAACACCGGGGAGCTGTTTTTT. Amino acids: CASFRDNSNTGELFF. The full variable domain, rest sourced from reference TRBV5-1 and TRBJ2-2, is KAGVTQTPRYLIKTRGQQVTLSCSPISGHRSVSWYQQTPGQGLQFLFEYFSETQRNKGNFPGRFSGRQFSNSRSEMNVSTLELGDSALYLCASFRDNSNTGELFFGEGSRLTVL.